This is a list of T cell receptor beta chains from one sample in a study of blood T cell repertoires in COVID-19. Using immunoSEQ multiplex PCR, the repertoire was profiled, and TCRdb retains in-frame clones only, with some absent. The sample shows about 94,000 clones, roughly 80% of them seen only once. Sequenced: peripheral blood. These receptor sequences come from a man in his 60s with acute or convalescent COVID-19. CDR3s include the opening cysteine and the closing phenylalanine or tryptophan. Fields, in order: J gene, clone size, D gene, V gene, CDR3 DNA, CDR3 protein. A D gene is named only where the DNA matches it firmly. Where a row states a size, it is once, few, many or the class of an expanded clone; other rows omit it.

TRBJ1-2	.	TRBD1	TRBV5-4	TGTGCCAGCAGCTTGGTGGACAGGGGGCTTGGCTACACCTTC	CASSLVDRGLGYTF
TRBJ2-5	.	.	TRBV7-9	TGTGCCAGCAGCTTAGTTTCCGGGTACCAAGAGACCCAGTACTTC	CASSLVSGYQETQYF
TRBJ1-2	.	TRBD1	TRBV29-1	TGCAGCGCCCACAGGGGAGCCTATGGCTACACCTTC	CSAHRGAYGYTF
TRBJ2-3	.	TRBD1	TRBV15	TGTGCCACCAGCAAAGGGACAGGTAGCACAGATACGCAGTATTTT	CATSKGTGSTDTQYF
TRBJ2-2	.	.	TRBV27	TGTGCCAGCAGTTTATGGGCAGAGAACACCGGGGAGCTGTTTTTT	CASSLWAENTGELFF
TRBJ1-1	.	.	TRBV5-4	TGTGCCAGCAGCCCCTCAGGTGGGAACACTGAAGCTTTCTTT	CASSPSGGNTEAFF
TRBJ2-4	.	TRBD1	TRBV11-3	TGTGCCAGCAGCTTAGAAGGGTCCAGGGGGCTAAATCTAGCCAAAAACATTCAGTACTTC	CASSLEGSRGLNLAKNIQYF
TRBJ2-2	.	TRBD2	TRBV9	TGTGCCAGCAGCCCTCTAAGCGGGGCCTGGAGTGGGGAGCTGTTTTTT	CASSPLSGAWSGELFF
TRBJ1-6	.	TRBD1	TRBV15	TGTGCCACCAGGGGTCAGGGGGTAGTAAATTCACCCCTCCACTTT	CATRGQGVVNSPLHF
TRBJ2-2	.	TRBD1	TRBV6-4	TGTGCCAGCAGTGGTGACAGGGGGACCGGGGAGCTGTTTTTT	CASSGDRGTGELFF
TRBJ1-1	.	.	TRBV5-1	TGCGCCAGCAGCTTCCTCGGGGGGGACGACACTGAAGCTTTCTTT	CASSFLGGDDTEAFF
TRBJ1-1	.	TRBD1	TRBV12-3/TRBV12-4	TGTGCCAGCAGCCAGGGGGCGCGGGGGGCTTTCTTT	CASSQGARGAFF
TRBJ2-1	.	TRBD2	TRBV7-3	TGTGCCAGCAGCCCCGGGACTAGCGGGGGCCCGAGCTCCTACAATGAGCAGTTCTTC	CASSPGTSGGPSSYNEQFF
TRBJ1-1	.	.	TRBV27	TGTGCCAGCAGTTTATCCTTTCGAGGTGGAGCCACTGAAGCTTTCTTT	CASSLSFRGGATEAFF
TRBJ2-5	few	.	TRBV7-2	TGTGCCAGCAGCTTCACCGGGGGGCGGGAGACCCAGTACTTC	CASSFTGGRETQYF
TRBJ1-2	.	TRBD1	TRBV18	TGTGCCAGCTCACCACTCACGCGGCAGGGGGACTATGGCTACACCTTC	CASSPLTRQGDYGYTF
TRBJ1-2	.	.	TRBV12-3/TRBV12-4	TGTGCCAGCAGTTTTCGGGGTTCCTATGGCTACACCTTC	CASSFRGSYGYTF
TRBJ2-7	.	.	TRBV11-2	TGTGCCAGCAGCTTTAACGTAGCCTACGAGCAGTACTTC	CASSFNVAYEQYF
TRBJ1-1	few	TRBD1	TRBV2	TGTGCCACGGGGGGGACAGCGAACACTGAAGCTTTCTTT	CATGGTANTEAFF
TRBJ1-5	few	.	TRBV6-5	TGTGCCAGCAGATCGCGGCAAAGCAATCAGCCCCAGCATTTT	CASRSRQSNQPQHF
TRBJ1-3	.	.	TRBV11-2	TGTGCCAGCAGTTCCACTGGAAACACCATATATTTT	CASSSTGNTIYF
TRBJ1-5	.	TRBD1	TRBV19	TGTGCCAGTAGTCCCGACAGGGATGGCAATCAGCCCCAGCATTTT	CASSPDRDGNQPQHF
TRBJ1-2	.	TRBD1	TRBV10-3	TGTGCCATCAGTGAGCCGGACAGGAGGAATGGCTACACCTTC	CAISEPDRRNGYTF
TRBJ1-2	.	.	TRBV7-8	TGTGCCAGCAGCTGGGGGCGGGGGGTTGGCTACACCTTC	CASSWGRGVGYTF
TRBJ2-3	.	TRBD2	TRBV7-8	TGTGCCAGCAGCACGAAACTAGCGGGGAGGACAGATACGCAGTATTTT	CASSTKLAGRTDTQYF
TRBJ1-2	.	TRBD1	TRBV27	TGTGCCAGCAGTATACTGACAGGGGAAGGCTACACCTTC	CASSILTGEGYTF
TRBJ2-1	.	.	TRBV19	TGTGCCAGTAGACTCTACAATGAGCAGTTCTTC	CASRLYNEQFF